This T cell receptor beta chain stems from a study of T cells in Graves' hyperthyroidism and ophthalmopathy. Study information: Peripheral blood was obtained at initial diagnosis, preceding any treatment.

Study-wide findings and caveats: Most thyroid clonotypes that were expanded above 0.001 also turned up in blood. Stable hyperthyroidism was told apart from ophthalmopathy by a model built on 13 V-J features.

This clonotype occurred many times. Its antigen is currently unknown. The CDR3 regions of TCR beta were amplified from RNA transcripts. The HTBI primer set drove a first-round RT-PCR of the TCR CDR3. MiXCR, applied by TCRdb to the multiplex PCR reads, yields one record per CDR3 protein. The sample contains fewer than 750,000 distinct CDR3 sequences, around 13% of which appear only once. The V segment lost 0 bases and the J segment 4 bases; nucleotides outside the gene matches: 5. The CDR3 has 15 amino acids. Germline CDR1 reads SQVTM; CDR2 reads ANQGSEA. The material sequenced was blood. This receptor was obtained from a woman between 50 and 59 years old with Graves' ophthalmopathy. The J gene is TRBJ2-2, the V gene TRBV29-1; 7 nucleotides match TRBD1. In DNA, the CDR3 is TGCAGCGTTGAAGATCGGGACAGCTTCACCGGGGAGCTGTTTTTT. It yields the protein CSVEDRDSFTGELFF.